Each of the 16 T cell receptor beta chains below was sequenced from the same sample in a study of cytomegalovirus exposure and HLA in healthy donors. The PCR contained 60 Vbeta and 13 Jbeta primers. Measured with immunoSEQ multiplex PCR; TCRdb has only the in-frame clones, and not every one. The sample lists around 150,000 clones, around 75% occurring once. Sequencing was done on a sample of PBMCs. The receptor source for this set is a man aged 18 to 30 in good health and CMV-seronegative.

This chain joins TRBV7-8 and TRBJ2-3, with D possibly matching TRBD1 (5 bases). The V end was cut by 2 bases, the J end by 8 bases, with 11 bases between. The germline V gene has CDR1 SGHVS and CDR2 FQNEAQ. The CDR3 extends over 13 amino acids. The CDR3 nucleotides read TGTGCCAGCAGCTTAACCGGCCAGGGTACGCAGTATTTT. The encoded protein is CASSLTGQGTQYF.

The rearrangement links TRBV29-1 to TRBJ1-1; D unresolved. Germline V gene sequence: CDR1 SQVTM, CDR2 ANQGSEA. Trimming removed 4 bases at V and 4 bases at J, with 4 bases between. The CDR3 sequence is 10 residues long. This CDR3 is CSVAGTEAFF. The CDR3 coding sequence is TGCAGCGTTGCCGGCACTGAAGCTTTCTTT.

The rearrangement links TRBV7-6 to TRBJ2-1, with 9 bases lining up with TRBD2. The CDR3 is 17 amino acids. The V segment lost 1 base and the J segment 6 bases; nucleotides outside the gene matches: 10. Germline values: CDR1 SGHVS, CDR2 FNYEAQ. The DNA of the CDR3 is TGTGCCAGCAGCTTAGGGGAACTCGGGACTAGCTTCAATGAGCAGTTCTTC. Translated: CASSLGELGTSFNEQFF.

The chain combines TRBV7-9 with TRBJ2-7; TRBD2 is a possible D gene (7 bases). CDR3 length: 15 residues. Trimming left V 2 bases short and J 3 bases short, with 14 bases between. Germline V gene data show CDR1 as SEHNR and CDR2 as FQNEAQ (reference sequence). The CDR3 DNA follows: TGTGCCAGCAGCTTAATGGGGGGGGACATCTACGAGCAGTACTTC. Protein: CASSLMGGDIYEQYF.

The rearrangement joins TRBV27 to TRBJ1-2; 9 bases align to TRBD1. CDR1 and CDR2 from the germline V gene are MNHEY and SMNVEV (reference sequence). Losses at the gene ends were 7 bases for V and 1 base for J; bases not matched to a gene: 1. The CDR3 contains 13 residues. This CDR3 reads CASTTGGNYGYTF. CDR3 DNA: TGTGCCAGCACGACAGGGGGTAACTATGGCTACACCTTC.

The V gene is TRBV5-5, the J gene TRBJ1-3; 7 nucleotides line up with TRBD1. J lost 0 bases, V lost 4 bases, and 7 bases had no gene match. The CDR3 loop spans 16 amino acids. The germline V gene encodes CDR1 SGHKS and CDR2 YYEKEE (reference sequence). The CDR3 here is CASSPPGQSSGNTIYF. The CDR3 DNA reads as TGTGCCAGCAGCCCTCCGGGACAGAGCTCTGGAAACACCATATATTTT.

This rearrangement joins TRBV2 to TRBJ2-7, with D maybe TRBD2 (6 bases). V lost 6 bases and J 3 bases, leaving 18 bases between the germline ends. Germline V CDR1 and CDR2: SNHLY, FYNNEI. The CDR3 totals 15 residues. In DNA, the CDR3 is TGTGCCAGCAGGCCGGAAGCGGGCGAAAACTACGAGCAGTACTTC. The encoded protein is CASRPEAGENYEQYF.

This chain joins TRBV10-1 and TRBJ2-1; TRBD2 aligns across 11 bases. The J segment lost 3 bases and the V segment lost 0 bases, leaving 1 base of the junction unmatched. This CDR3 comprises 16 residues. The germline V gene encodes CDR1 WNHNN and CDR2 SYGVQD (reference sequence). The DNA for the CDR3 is TGCGCCAGCAGTGAGTCGGGGACTAGCGGCTACAATGAGCAGTTCTTC. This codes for CASSESGTSGYNEQFF.

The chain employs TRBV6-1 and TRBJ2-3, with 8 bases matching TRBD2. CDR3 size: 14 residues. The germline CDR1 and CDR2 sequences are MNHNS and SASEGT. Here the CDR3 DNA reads TGTGTTACACTAGCGGTAACCGTCACAGATACGCAGTATTTT. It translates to CVTLAVTVTDTQYF.

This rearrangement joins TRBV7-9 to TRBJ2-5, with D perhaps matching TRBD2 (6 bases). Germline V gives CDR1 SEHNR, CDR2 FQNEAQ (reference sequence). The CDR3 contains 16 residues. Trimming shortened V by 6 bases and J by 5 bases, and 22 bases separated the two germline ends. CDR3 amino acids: CASREGGTTRKETQYF. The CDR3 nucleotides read TGTGCCAGCAGGGAGGGCGGGACCACCCGGAAGGAGACCCAGTACTTC.

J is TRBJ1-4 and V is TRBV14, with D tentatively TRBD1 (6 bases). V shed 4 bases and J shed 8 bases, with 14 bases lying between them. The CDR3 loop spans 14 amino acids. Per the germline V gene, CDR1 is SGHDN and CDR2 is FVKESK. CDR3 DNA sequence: TGTGCCAGCAGCCCCCGGAGGGGGGGGGAAAAACTGTTTTTT. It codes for CASSPRRGGEKLFF.

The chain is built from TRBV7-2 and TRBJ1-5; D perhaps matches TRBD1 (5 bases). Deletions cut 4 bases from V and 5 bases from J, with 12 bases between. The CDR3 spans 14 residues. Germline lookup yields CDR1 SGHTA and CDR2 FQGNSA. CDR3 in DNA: TGTGCCAGCAGCTGGGCGGGGCTGGATCAGCCCCAGCATTTT. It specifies CASSWAGLDQPQHF. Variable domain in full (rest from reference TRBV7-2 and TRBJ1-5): GAGVSQSPSNKVTEKGKDVELRCDPISGHTALYWYRQSLGQGLEFLIYFQGNSAPDKSGLPSDRFSAERTGGSVSTLTIQRTQQEDSAVYLCASSWAGLDQPQHFGDGTRLSIL.

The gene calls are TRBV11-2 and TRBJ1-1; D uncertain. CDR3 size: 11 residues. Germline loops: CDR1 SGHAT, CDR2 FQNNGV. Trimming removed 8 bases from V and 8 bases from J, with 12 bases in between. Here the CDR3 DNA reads TGTGCCAGCGGTTCGCGGTACGAAGCTTTCTTT. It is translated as CASGSRYEAFF.

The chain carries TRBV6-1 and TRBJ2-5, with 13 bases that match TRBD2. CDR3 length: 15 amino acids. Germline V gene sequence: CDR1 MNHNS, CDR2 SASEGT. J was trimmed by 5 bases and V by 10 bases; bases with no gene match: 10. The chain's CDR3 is CATKRTSGSGETQYF. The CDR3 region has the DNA TGTGCCACGAAGAGGACTAGCGGGAGCGGCGAGACCCAGTACTTC.

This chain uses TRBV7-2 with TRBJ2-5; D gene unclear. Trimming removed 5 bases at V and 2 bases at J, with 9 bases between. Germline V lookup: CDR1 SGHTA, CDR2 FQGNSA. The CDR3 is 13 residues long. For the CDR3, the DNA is TGTGCCAGCAGCCCCAGGAATCAAGAGACCCAGTACTTC. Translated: CASSPRNQETQYF. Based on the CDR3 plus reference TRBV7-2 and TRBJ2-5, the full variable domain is GAGVSQSPSNKVTEKGKDVELRCDPISGHTALYWYRQSLGQGLEFLIYFQGNSAPDKSGLPSDRFSAERTGGSVSTLTIQRTQQEDSAVYLCASSPRNQETQYFGPGTRLLVL.

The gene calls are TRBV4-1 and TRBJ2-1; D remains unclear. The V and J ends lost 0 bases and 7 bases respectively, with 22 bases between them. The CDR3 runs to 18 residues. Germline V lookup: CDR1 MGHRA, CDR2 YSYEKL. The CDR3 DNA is TGCGCCAGCAGCCAAGAAGGTCTACTACCGCTTATGAGGAATGAGCAGTTCTTC. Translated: CASSQEGLLPLMRNEQFF.